The sequence of this TCR beta chain was determined in a study of blood T cell repertoires in COVID-19. Study information: Before being deemed recovered, Cohort 3 donors had two negative PCRs, clearance, or symptom resolution. Sample material is recorded as cDNA or gDNA derived from T cells, B-cell-depleted T cells, or PBMCs.

Recruits, aged roughly 18 to 89 years, lived in 25 or so US areas. Self-reported history from a screening survey and questionnaire set each donor's cohort. Germline assignment: CDR1 SGDLS and CDR2 YYNGEE. The V end was cut by 0 bases, the J end by 8 bases, with 14 bases between. The CDR3 runs 14 residues. Sequenced by immunoSEQ multiplex PCR; TCRdb stores in-frame clones only, minus some. The table shows 200,000 to 250,000 clones, with roughly 90% occurring only once. The sequenced sample was PBMCs or T cells enriched from blood (not recorded which). The origin of this receptor is a woman aged 50 to 60 in a cohort exposed to, infected with or recovered from COVID-19 (not recorded which). J is TRBJ1-2 and V is TRBV9, with TRBD1 as a possible D gene (6 bases). The CDR3 reads CASSVAEQGGGYTF. The CDR3 DNA is TGTGCCAGCAGCGTAGCGGAACAGGGCGGGGGCTACACCTTC.